These T cell receptor beta chains were read from a single sample in a study of blood T cells in healthy people across ages. TCRdb independently ran MiXCR on the 5' RACE reads; one entry per CDR3 protein. The sample carries 850,000 to 1,300,000 distinct CDR3 sequences, 40% to 50% recorded once. The source material was blood. Source of these receptors: a woman aged 55-75 years in good health. Each CDR3 is given with its conserved first and last residue. Not all rows give a size; the values are once, few, many and, for expanded clones, a class.

v_call	clone_size	j_call	cdr3_aa
TRBV29-1	-	TRBJ2-1	CSAHRAANEQFF
TRBV5-1	-	TRBJ2-7	CASRTGTTVWEQYF
TRBV6-2/TRBV6-3	-	TRBJ2-2	CASRGENTGELFF
TRBV4-2	many	TRBJ2-7	CASSQSGYEQYF
TRBV20-1	-	TRBJ2-7	CSAWDRPSYEQYF
TRBV5-1	-	TRBJ1-6	CASSLQGAHNSPLHF
TRBV7-9	-	TRBJ1-1	CASSFYRTGGVGEAFF
TRBV4-1	few	TRBJ2-5	CASSQAPGLAIGGETQYF
TRBV20-1	few	TRBJ2-5	CSPSSFREGNKETQYF
TRBV25-1	-	TRBJ2-3	CASSEYREMADTQYF
TRBV7-2	few	TRBJ2-5	CASSFSRAQETQYF
TRBV5-1	-	TRBJ2-1	CASSRGGSSSYNEQFF
TRBV5-1	-	TRBJ2-7	CASSTLGGPPYEQYF
TRBV9	-	TRBJ2-1	CASTRQQGSYNEQFF
TRBV20-1	-	TRBJ2-5	CSASPWELAGGRGETQYF
TRBV10-3	-	TRBJ2-7	CAISEREEQYF
TRBV7-2	-	TRBJ1-4	CASSKRGQINEKLFF
TRBV29-1	-	TRBJ1-4	CSGSSTGSEKLFF
TRBV25-1	-	TRBJ1-2	CASRDTANYGYTF
TRBV3-1	-	TRBJ2-7	CASSVTSGSSCEQYF
TRBV20-1	-	TRBJ2-4	CSAEGFDKNIQYF
TRBV5-1	-	TRBJ1-4	CASSAAGSGWEKLFF
TRBV27	-	TRBJ1-5	CASSTTGGEPQHF
TRBV27	few	TRBJ2-1	CASSLEGAGRNNEQFF
TRBV18	few	TRBJ2-7	CASSPGSLPYEQYF
TRBV7-9	-	TRBJ2-5	CASSGGLGETQYF
TRBV18	-	TRBJ2-5	CASSPSGFGETQYF
TRBV7-9	-	TRBJ2-3	CASSRNPDTQYF
TRBV13	few	TRBJ2-1	CASSKSGTGSYNEQFF
TRBV6-1	-	TRBJ2-5	CASSDWGVGQETQYF
TRBV11-3	once	TRBJ2-3	CASSLRLYTDTQYF
TRBV21-1	few	TRBJ1-4	CASSETSGTGDEKLFF
TRBV2	-	TRBJ1-4	CASSEATGLNEKLFF
TRBV6-1	-	TRBJ2-5	CASSSTGTKAEAQYF
TRBV20-1	many	TRBJ1-1	CSASRTVNTEAFF
TRBV10-1	once	TRBJ2-3	CASSDRFGGTDTQYF
TRBV27	once	TRBJ1-6	CASSFWAPGAGGNSPLHF
TRBV28	-	TRBJ2-1	CASSKVGGYNEQFF
TRBV6-5	-	TRBJ2-5	CASSYIDLQETQYF
TRBV7-9	-	TRBJ2-7	CASSLTGTSSSEQYF
TRBV19	-	-	CASGSSGENIQYF
TRBV30	-	TRBJ1-2	CAWSGDSDLYTF
TRBV29-1	few	TRBJ1-1	CSVEGRAGADTEAFF
TRBV27	-	TRBJ2-5	CASRPDGEGNEQYF
TRBV7-8	-	TRBJ2-1	CASSLSLAGVVQFF
TRBV5-1	-	TRBJ2-1	CASSFLFRDRVRRDEQFF
TRBV12-3/TRBV12-4	few	TRBJ2-5	CASSSPRTGPRQYF
TRBV27	few	TRBJ2-5	CASSGPLGETQYF
TRBV30	-	TRBJ2-7	CAWTWTSGSYEQYF
TRBV7-9	few	TRBJ2-1	CASSLIGTSGNEQFF
TRBV29-1	-	TRBJ2-2	CSVREGTSGNTGELFF
TRBV29-1	-	TRBJ2-7	CSVVTAYYEQYF
TRBV6-5	-	TRBJ2-7	CASGGSVGQYF
TRBV7-3	-	TRBJ2-2	CASSLRAIPNTGELFF
TRBV21-1	few	TRBJ2-7	CASRTGTFYEQYF